The sequence of this T cell receptor beta chain was determined in a study of CD8+ T cells in alopecia areata listed by TCRdb under 2018. For the study in its entirety: The study used high-throughput TCRbeta sequencing to examine T cell clonal expansion in alopecia areata, in both the C3H/HeJ mouse model and human patients. On the human side, TCRbeta sequencing was run on scalp tissue and on sorted CD4+ and CD8+ peripheral blood T cells from healthy controls and from alopecia areata patients with either patchy or totalis/universalis disease. Clonality in the scalp was compared among normal scalp (n=4), patchy alopecia areata scalp (n=8), and alopecia totalis/universalis scalp (n=8). RNA was obtained with the PAXgene miRNA kit for fixed scalp, the miRNeasy kit for PBMCs, and the RNeasy kit for mouse skin. TCRbeta CDR3 regions were amplified by immunoSEQ multiplex PCR with 35 Vbeta forward and 13 Jbeta reverse primers. Overall study results and their limits: Higher clonality and more expanded CD8+ clones were observed in lesional scalp than in normal scalp, particularly in alopecia totalis/universalis, a finding suggestive of antigenic drive. Unlike mouse skin, which is dominated by gammadelta T cells, normal human skin has resident alphabeta T cells that are also sequenced, and this complicates analysis of the scalp TCR repertoire. Compared with mice, TCR sequences shared between patients were less clear, possibly partly because of HLA diversity across the patient population.

The CDR3 spans 11 residues, from the cysteine through the phenylalanine. Solely the CDR3 DNA is kept, with 33 bases framed from the first base. The germline V gene gives CDR1 as SGHRS and CDR2 as YFSETQ. Trimming removed 2 bases from V and 4 bases from J, leaving 3 bases between the germline ends. Comments on this clone: Its binding antigen is unknown. Base qualities were left out, and no much larger clone turns up one base away. Other nucleotide sequences from this sample produce the same CDR3.

Peripheral blood and lesional scalp punch biopsies were obtained from patients with alopecia areata. PBMCs were separated by density centrifugation and stained for CD3, CD4 and CD8, after which CD4+ and CD8+ T cells were sorted on a FACSAria. Untreated alopecia areata patients were recruited as part of a multicenter biomarker study. In 4 to 6 patients from the biomarker study, the blood CD8+ T cells went through an additional sort into NKG2D-low and NKG2D-high fractions. The library was obtained by the immunoSEQ multiplex PCR assay. To provide template for TCR sequencing, every sample had RNA extracted and reverse transcribed into cDNA. First-strand cDNA was synthesized with SuperScript III using a 2:1 mix of oligo-dT and random hexamers. A synthetic immune receptor repertoire was used to gauge amplification bias, and whatever bias remained was removed computationally. The authors' pipeline ran thus. Raw reads were preprocessed to remove errors, and CDR3 was defined by IMGT conventions from the conserved cysteine to phenylalanine. To get clonality, Shannon entropy was normalized by log2 of the number of productive unique TCRs and the result was subtracted from 1. CD4 or CD8 identity of scalp clones was inferred by cross-referencing scalp TCRbeta sequences with sorted blood CD4 and CD8 repertoires. Drawn from immuneACCESS, this table holds only the in-frame rearrangements with V and J called that TCRdb kept. Clones are partly lost; checked studies trace under half to an unresolved V gene and leave the rest unexplained. That table is the source of V, J and clone size, and D and trimming were worked out from the DNA. For this sample there are 100,000 to 120,000 clones; about 60% appear just once. In total, the top ten clones hold roughly 25% of the sample.

This sequence was found in a human donor with alopecia areata. This sequence uses TRBV5-1 and TRBJ1-1; the D gene is not confidently resolved. Sequencing input: NKG2D-low CD8+ T cells sorted from blood. The cell subset or site label on this specimen signifies: sorted CD8+ NKG2D-low blood T cells. The sequenced DNA is TGCGCCAGCAGCTTAGGCACTGAAGCTTTCTTT. Its protein is CASSLGTEAFF.